The 27 T cell receptor beta chains listed next were all sequenced from one sample in a study of shared clonotypes between healthy human individuals. This table comes from immunoSEQ multiplex PCR, and its TCRdb copy is limited to in-frame clones, with some not included. The sample lists roughly 590,000 clones; 95% were seen once. Naive CD8 populations comprised CD45RO-negative cells positively selected for CCR7, excluding terminally differentiated effector memory CD45RA+ cells. The sequencing sample was made of naive CD8+ T cells sorted from blood. These TCRs come from a woman younger than 45 in good health.

CDR3 residues: CASSPGGAGTEAFF. CDR3 sequence (DNA): TGTGCCAGCAGTCCAGGTGGGGCCGGGACTGAAGCTTTCTTT. This chain links TRBV27 with TRBJ1-1, with D tentatively TRBD1 (5 bases). With 5 bases removed from V and 5 bases from J, the gap between germline ends came to 15 bases. Germline assignment: CDR1 MNHEY and CDR2 SMNVEV (reference sequence). The CDR3 runs to 14 residues.

In its sample, this clone was seen once. V usage is TRBV10-1 and J usage is TRBJ2-1; D is possibly TRBD1 (6 bases). The CDR3 sequence is 17 residues long. CDR1 is WNHNN and CDR2 is SYGVQD in the germline V gene (reference sequence). Trimming took 6 bases from V and 7 from J, leaving 25 bases between them. CDR3 loop: CASRERADRSSRNEQFF. The CDR3 DNA follows: TGCGCCAGCAGGGAAAGGGCGGACAGATCTTCGCGGAATGAGCAGTTCTTC.

This sequence joins TRBV7-9 and TRBJ1-2; D is unresolved. V was pared by 5 bases and J by 4 bases, with 20 bases between. The V gene's germline CDR1 is SEHNR and CDR2 FQNEAQ (reference sequence). This CDR3 contains 16 residues. The CDR3 nucleotides are TGTGCCAGCAGCCAAGATCAGTCTTTAGTGGGCTATGGCTACACCTTC. This translates into CASSQDQSLVGYGYTF.

The chain carries TRBV27 and TRBJ2-3, with 7 bases fitting TRBD1. The germline V gene encodes CDR1 MNHEY and CDR2 SMNVEV (reference sequence). The CDR3 has 14 amino acids. V shed 6 bases and J 3 bases; nucleotides not matched to a gene: 6. The CDR3 DNA reads as TGTGCCAGCAGGCCCGGGACAGCTACAGATACGCAGTATTTT. This codes for CASRPGTATDTQYF.

The rearrangement uses TRBV7-9 and TRBJ2-7; D remains unclear. This CDR3 is built from 13 residues. Trimming cost V 5 bases and J 3 bases, with 11 bases left between them. The germline V gene encodes CDR1 SEHNR and CDR2 FQNEAQ (reference sequence). The CDR3 coding sequence is TGTGCCAGCAGCCACGGATCCGACTACGAGCAGTACTTC. It translates to CASSHGSDYEQYF. Full variable domain (rest looked up from reference TRBV7-9 and TRBJ2-7): DTGVSQNPRHKITKRGQNVTFRCDPISEHNRLYWYRQTLGQGPEFLTYFQNEAQLEKSRLLSDRFSAERPKGSFSTLEIQRTEQGDSAMYLCASSHGSDYEQYFGPGTRLTVT.

CDR3: CSVEKREGRYEQYF. In nucleotides, the CDR3 is TGCAGCGTTGAGAAGCGGGAGGGCCGGTACGAGCAGTACTTC. The rearrangement joins TRBV29-1 to TRBJ2-7; 10 bases fit TRBD2. The CDR3 extends over 14 amino acids. Trimming took 3 bases from V and 4 from J; bases not matched to a gene: 6. In germline, CDR1 is SQVTM, CDR2 ANQGSEA.

The chain combines TRBV4-1 with TRBJ1-3; D is unresolved. The CDR3 has 16 residues. V lost 1 base and J lost 1, with 11 bases in between. Germline V gene data show CDR1 as MGHRA and CDR2 as YSYEKL. The CDR3 sequence: CASSQGPGGSGNTIYF. The CDR3 DNA sequence: TGCGCCAGCAGCCAAGGCCCGGGTGGTTCTGGAAACACCATATATTTT.

CDR3 DNA sequence: TGTGCCAGCAGTTTTAACATAGCCCACGAGCAGTACTTC. Its protein product is CASSFNIAHEQYF. The chain uses TRBV27 and TRBJ2-7; no definite D call. The germline gives CDR1 MNHEY, CDR2 SMNVEV (reference sequence). V was pared by 3 bases and J by 5 bases, with 11 bases between. There are 13 residues in the CDR3.

V and J are TRBV11-2 and TRBJ2-1, with 8 positions matching TRBD2. The V gene's germline CDR1 is SGHAT and CDR2 FQNNGV. Trimming removed 5 bases from V and 4 bases from J; junction bases left unmatched: 7. The CDR3 runs to 15 residues. The CDR3 sequence is CASSRLSGDYNEQFF. The CDR3 DNA reads as TGTGCCAGCAGCCGCCTTAGCGGGGATTACAATGAGCAGTTCTTC.

V gene TRBV29-1 combines with J gene TRBJ2-1, with 10 bases identical to TRBD2. Losses at the gene ends were 1 base for V and 8 bases for J; bases not matched to a gene: 8. The CDR3 contains 15 residues. Germline loops: CDR1 SQVTM, CDR2 ANQGSEA. The CDR3 loop reads CSVEGTSGNRHEQFF. CDR3 nucleotide sequence: TGCAGCGTTGAAGGCACTAGCGGGAATAGACATGAGCAGTTCTTC.

This clone was seen once. The J gene is TRBJ1-5, the V gene TRBV19; D is uncertain. V was cut by 2 bases and J by 0 bases, with 8 bases left in between. The CDR3 is made up of 15 amino acids. The germline V gene has CDR1 LNHDA and CDR2 SQIVND (reference sequence). In DNA form, the CDR3 reads TGTGCCAGTAGTATACCGGCCTTTAGCAATCAGCCCCAGCATTTT. Encoded protein: CASSIPAFSNQPQHF.

The rearrangement uses TRBV2 and TRBJ1-2; the D gene is possibly TRBD1 (6 bases). CDR1 is SNHLY and CDR2 is FYNNEI in the germline V gene. CDR3 length: 15 amino acids. Trimming left V 6 bases short and J 7 bases short, with 21 bases between. The CDR3 reads CASRTVGAGKGGYTF. CDR3 nucleotide sequence: TGTGCCAGCAGAACAGTGGGGGCAGGAAAGGGTGGCTACACCTTC.

The chain employs TRBV28 and TRBJ2-3, with 9 bases fitting TRBD2. Trimming removed 2 bases from V and 7 bases from J; junction bases left unmatched: 13. Germline V gene data show CDR1 as MDHEN and CDR2 as SYDVKM. The CDR3 has 17 residues. In DNA form, the CDR3 reads TGTGCCAGCAGTTTACTCGGTTTAGCGGGAGAATTCAATACGCAGTATTTT. Translated, it gives CASSLLGLAGEFNTQYF.

J is TRBJ2-1 and V is TRBV6-4; 7 bases line up with TRBD2. The CDR3 has 14 amino acids. In germline, CDR1 is MRHNA, CDR2 SNTAGT. V was pared by 8 bases and J by 6 bases, with 10 bases of the junction left unmatched. CDR3 in DNA: TGTGCCAGCCATGTAGCGGGCCTCTTCAATGAGCAGTTCTTC. Translated, it gives CASHVAGLFNEQFF.

The chain joins TRBV4-1 to TRBJ2-7, with 7 nucleotides matching TRBD2. Germline V gives CDR1 MGHRA, CDR2 YSYEKL. The CDR3 is 15 amino acids. V shed 1 base and J 3 bases; nucleotides not matched to a gene: 6. The chain's CDR3 is CASSQVLAENYEQYF. For the CDR3, the DNA is TGCGCCAGCAGCCAAGTGCTAGCGGAGAACTACGAGCAGTACTTC.

V and J are TRBV19 and TRBJ1-2; 9 bases are shared with TRBD1. Germline V gives CDR1 LNHDA, CDR2 SQIVND (reference sequence). This CDR3 has 14 amino acids. V lost 3 bases and J lost 5; bases outside the gene matches: 4. The CDR3 DNA sequence: TGTGCCAGTAGTATTGGGGGGACAGGGTATGGCTACACCTTC. It is translated as CASSIGGTGYGYTF.

The gene calls are TRBV27 and TRBJ2-2, with 11 nucleotides matching TRBD1. The CDR3 loop spans 15 amino acids. CDR1 is MNHEY and CDR2 is SMNVEV in the germline V gene (reference sequence). The V gene end was trimmed by 2 bases and the J gene end by 7 bases; junction bases not matched to a gene: 3. The DNA of the CDR3 is TGTGCCAGCAGTTTAGGGACAGGGGGGGGCGGGGAGCTGTTTTTT. It translates to CASSLGTGGGGELFF.

The genes are TRBV5-1 and TRBJ2-1, with 9 bases that match TRBD1. There are 15 residues in the CDR3. Per germline, CDR1 SGHRS and CDR2 YFSETQ. V trimming: 4 bases; J trimming: 3 bases; junction bases outside the gene matches: 5. The CDR3 spells CASSIGQGRYNEQFF. CDR3 sequence (DNA): TGCGCCAGCAGCATAGGACAGGGGCGCTACAATGAGCAGTTCTTC. Full variable domain (remainder filled in from reference TRBV5-1 and TRBJ2-1): KAGVTQTPRYLIKTRGQQVTLSCSPISGHRSVSWYQQTPGQGLQFLFEYFSETQRNKGNFPGRFSGRQFSNSRSEMNVSTLELGDSALYLCASSIGQGRYNEQFFGPGTRLTVL.

The CDR3 protein is CASSETGVGQTQYF. The CDR3 region has the DNA TGTGCCAGCAGTGAAACTGGGGTGGGTCAGACCCAGTACTTC. The chain couples TRBV6-1 to TRBJ2-5; D unclear. The CDR3 contains 14 residues. CDR1 is MNHNS, CDR2 SASEGT, per germline. V lost 2 bases, J lost 6 bases, and 13 bases lay in between.

This sequence joins TRBV6-1 and TRBJ2-7, with 9 bases aligning to TRBD2. Germline CDR1 MNHNS, CDR2 SASEGT. The CDR3 covers 16 residues. Trimming removed 3 bases from V and 2 bases from J; junction bases left unmatched: 8. The CDR3 coding sequence is TGTGCCAGCAGTGAGTGGAGTCTAGCGGGAACCTACGAGCAGTACTTC. It translates to CASSEWSLAGTYEQYF.

The rearrangement links TRBV5-1 to TRBJ2-7; no clear D gene. Trimming took off 3 bases at V and 5 bases at J, with 9 bases between the two ends. The CDR3 totals 12 residues. Germline V gene lookup returns CDR1 SGHRS and CDR2 YFSETQ. The CDR3 sequence is CASSSIGNEQYF. The CDR3 DNA follows: TGCGCCAGCAGCTCAATAGGGAACGAGCAGTACTTC.

This chain joins TRBV30 and TRBJ1-2, with D perhaps matching TRBD1 (5 bases). This CDR3 has 11 residues. The ends were cut back, 0 bases at V and 8 bases at J, with 7 bases in the middle. From germline, CDR1 is GTSNPN and CDR2 SVGIG (reference sequence). In nucleotides, the CDR3 is TGTGCCTGGAGTGTAGACAGAGGCTACACCTTC. Protein: CAWSVDRGYTF.

The chain links TRBV5-4 to TRBJ2-2; D is possibly TRBD1 (5 bases). Germline V CDR1 and CDR2: SGHNT, YYREEE (reference sequence). V lost 1 base and J 6 bases, leaving 13 bases between the germline ends. The CDR3 extends over 15 amino acids. CDR3 amino acids: CASSLSQGPAGELFF. In DNA, the CDR3 is TGTGCCAGCAGCTTGTCGCAGGGTCCTGCCGGGGAGCTGTTTTTT.

The V gene is TRBV2, the J gene TRBJ1-1; D uncertain. Germline loops: CDR1 SNHLY, CDR2 FYNNEI. Trimming left V 6 bases short and J 2 bases short, with 13 bases between. The length of the CDR3 is 14 residues. The CDR3 here is CASSSSGDNTEAFF. In nucleotides, the CDR3 is TGTGCCAGCAGCTCCTCCGGAGATAACACTGAAGCTTTCTTT.

The rearrangement links TRBV27 to TRBJ1-1, with D unclear. The CDR3 loop spans 12 amino acids. V shed 6 bases and J shed 4 bases, with 9 bases lying between them. Per the germline V gene, CDR1 is MNHEY and CDR2 is SMNVEV (reference sequence). CDR3 sequence: CASRSVGTEAFF. Written as DNA, the CDR3 is TGTGCCAGCAGATCGGTAGGCACTGAAGCTTTCTTT.

The chain employs TRBV5-5 and TRBJ2-3; no clear D gene. Per the germline V gene, CDR1 is SGHKS and CDR2 is YYEKEE (reference sequence). The CDR3 spans 15 residues. V lost 3 bases, J lost 1 base, and 12 bases lay in between. The CDR3 DNA reads as TGTGCCAGCAGCTCTCTACCCTGGGGCACAGATACGCAGTATTTT. It is translated as CASSSLPWGTDTQYF.

This chain joins TRBV18 and TRBJ2-5; D might be TRBD1 (6 bases). The CDR3 is made up of 14 amino acids. The ends were cut back, 0 bases at V and 5 bases at J, with 10 bases in the middle. CDR1 KGHSH and CDR2 LQKENI come from the germline V gene. CDR3 sequence reads: CASSPPQGRETQYF. In DNA form, the CDR3 reads TGTGCCAGCTCACCACCACAGGGTCGGGAGACCCAGTACTTC. The variable domain in full, with the rest retrieved from reference TRBV18 and TRBJ2-5, is NAGVMQNPRHLVRRRGQEARLRCSPMKGHSHVYWYRQLPEEGLKFMVYLQKENIIDESGMPKERFSAEFPKEGPSILRIQQVVRGDSAAYFCASSPPQGRETQYFGPGTRLLVL.